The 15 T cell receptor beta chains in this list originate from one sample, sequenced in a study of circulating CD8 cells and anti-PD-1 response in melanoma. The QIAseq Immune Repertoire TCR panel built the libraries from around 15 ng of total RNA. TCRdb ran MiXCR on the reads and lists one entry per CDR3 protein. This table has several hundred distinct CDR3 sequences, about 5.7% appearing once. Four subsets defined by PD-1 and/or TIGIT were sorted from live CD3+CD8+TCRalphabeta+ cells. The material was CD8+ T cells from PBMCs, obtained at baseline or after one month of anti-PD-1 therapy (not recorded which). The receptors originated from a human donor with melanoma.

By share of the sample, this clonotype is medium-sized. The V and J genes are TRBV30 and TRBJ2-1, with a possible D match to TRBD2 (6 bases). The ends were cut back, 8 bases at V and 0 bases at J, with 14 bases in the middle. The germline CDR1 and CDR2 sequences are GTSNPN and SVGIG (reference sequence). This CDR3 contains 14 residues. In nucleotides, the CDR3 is TGTGCCGGAGCAGCGGGTAGCTCCTACAATGAGCAGTTCTTC. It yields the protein CAGAAGSSYNEQFF. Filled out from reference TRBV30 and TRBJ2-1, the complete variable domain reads SQTIHQWPATLVQPVGSPLSLECTVEGTSNPNLYWYRQAAGRGLQLLFYSVGIGQISSEVPQNLSASRPQDRQFILSSKKLLLSDSGFYLCAGAAGSSYNEQFFGPGTRLTVL.

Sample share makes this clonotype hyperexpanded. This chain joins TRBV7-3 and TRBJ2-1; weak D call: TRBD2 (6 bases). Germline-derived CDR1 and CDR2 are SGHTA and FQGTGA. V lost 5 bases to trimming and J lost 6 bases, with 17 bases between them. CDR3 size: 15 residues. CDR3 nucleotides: TGTGCCAGCAGCCCAGATGGGACTGGTGGCAATGAGCAGTTCTTC. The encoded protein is CASSPDGTGGNEQFF.

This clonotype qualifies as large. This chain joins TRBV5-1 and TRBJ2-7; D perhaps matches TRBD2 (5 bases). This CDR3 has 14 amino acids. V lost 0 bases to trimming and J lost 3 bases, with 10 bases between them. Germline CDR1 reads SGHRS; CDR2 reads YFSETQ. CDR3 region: CASSLELDYYEQYF. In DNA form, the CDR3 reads TGCGCCAGCAGCTTGGAACTAGACTACTACGAGCAGTACTTC.

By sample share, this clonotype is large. The CDR3 protein is CASSPGGADTQYF. The CDR3 nucleotides are TGTGCCAGCAGTCCGGGGGGAGCAGATACGCAGTATTTT. The rearrangement links TRBV12-3 or TRBV12-4 to TRBJ2-3; 7 bases are shared with TRBD2. V lost 5 bases, J lost 4 bases, and 3 bases stayed unmatched. CDR3 length equals 13 residues.

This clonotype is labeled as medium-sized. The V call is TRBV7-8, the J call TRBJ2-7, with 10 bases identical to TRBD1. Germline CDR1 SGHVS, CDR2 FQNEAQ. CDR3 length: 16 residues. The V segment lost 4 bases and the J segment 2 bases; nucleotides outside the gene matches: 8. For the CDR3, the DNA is TGTGCCAGCAGCTCCCGCCCCGGACAGGGGGCCTACGAGCAGTACTTC. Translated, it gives CASSSRPGQGAYEQYF.

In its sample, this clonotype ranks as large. The CDR3 loop reads CASSVEHTGNYGYTF. CDR3 in DNA: TGTGCCAGCAGCGTAGAACACACCGGTAACTATGGCTACACCTTC. V is TRBV9 and J is TRBJ1-2, with unresolved D. Trimming left V 0 bases short and J 1 base short, with 10 bases between. Germline V CDR1 and CDR2: SGDLS, YYNGEE. This CDR3 spans 15 amino acids.

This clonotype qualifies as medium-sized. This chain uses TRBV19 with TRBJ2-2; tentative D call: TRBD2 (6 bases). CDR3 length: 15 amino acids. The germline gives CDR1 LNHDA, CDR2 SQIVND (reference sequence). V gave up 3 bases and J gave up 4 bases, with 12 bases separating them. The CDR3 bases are TGTGCCAGTAGTATCGGGGGATCGGGCACCGGGGAGCTGTTTTTT. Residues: CASSIGGSGTGELFF.

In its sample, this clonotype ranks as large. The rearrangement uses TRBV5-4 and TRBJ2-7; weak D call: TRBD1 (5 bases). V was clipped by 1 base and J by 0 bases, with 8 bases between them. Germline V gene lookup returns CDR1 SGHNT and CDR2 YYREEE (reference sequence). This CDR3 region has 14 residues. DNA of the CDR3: TGTGCCAGCAGCTTGCAGGGAAGCTCCTACGAGCAGTACTTC. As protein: CASSLQGSSYEQYF.

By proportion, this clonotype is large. CDR3 bases: TGTGCCAGCGGTAACGGTTACGAGCAGTACTTC. As protein: CASGNGYEQYF. The V and J genes are TRBV27 and TRBJ2-7; no clear D gene. CDR1 is MNHEY and CDR2 is SMNVEV in the germline V gene (reference sequence). Trimming removed 8 bases from V and 4 bases from J, with 9 bases in between. The CDR3 contains 11 residues.

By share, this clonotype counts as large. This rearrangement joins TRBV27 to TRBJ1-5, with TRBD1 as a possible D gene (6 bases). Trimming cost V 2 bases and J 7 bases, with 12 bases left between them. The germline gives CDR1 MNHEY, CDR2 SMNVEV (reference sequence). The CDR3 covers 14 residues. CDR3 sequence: CASSLGGGGQPQHF. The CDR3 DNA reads TGTGCCAGCAGTTTAGGAGGGGGAGGACAGCCCCAGCATTTT.

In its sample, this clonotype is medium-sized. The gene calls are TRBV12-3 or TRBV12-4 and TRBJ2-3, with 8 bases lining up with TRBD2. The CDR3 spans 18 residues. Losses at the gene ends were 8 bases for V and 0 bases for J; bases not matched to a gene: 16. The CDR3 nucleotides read TGTGCCAGCTCCCCCGGGGCGGGGGGACCACTGAGCACAGATACGCAGTATTTT. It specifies CASSPGAGGPLSTDTQYF.

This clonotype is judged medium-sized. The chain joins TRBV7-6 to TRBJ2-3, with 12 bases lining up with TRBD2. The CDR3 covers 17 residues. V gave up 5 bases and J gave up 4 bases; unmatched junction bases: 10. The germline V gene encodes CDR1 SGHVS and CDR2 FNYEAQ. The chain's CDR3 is CASSLRLAGVWSDTQYF. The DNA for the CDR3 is TGTGCCAGCAGCCTACGACTAGCGGGGGTCTGGTCAGATACGCAGTATTTT.

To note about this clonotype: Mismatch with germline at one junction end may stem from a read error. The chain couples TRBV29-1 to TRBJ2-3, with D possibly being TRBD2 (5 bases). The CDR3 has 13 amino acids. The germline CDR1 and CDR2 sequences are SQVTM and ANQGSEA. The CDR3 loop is CSVGRERSDTLYF. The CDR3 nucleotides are TGCAGCGTTGGAAGGGAGAGGTCAGATACGCTGTATTTT.

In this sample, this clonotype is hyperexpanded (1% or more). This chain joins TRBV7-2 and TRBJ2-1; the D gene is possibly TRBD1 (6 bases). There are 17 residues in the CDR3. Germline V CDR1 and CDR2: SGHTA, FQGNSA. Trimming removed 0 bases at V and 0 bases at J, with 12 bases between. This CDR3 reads CASSLALGQYSYNEQFF. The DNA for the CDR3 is TGTGCCAGCAGCTTAGCCCTAGGACAGTACTCCTACAATGAGCAGTTCTTC.

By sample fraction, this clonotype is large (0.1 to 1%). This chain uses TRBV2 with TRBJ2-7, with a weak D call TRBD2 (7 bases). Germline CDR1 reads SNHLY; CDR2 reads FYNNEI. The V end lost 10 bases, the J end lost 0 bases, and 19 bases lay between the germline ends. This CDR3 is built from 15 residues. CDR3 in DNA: TGTGCCATTCAAAAGGGGGGGACCTCCTCCTACGAGCAGTACTTC. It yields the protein CAIQKGGTSSYEQYF. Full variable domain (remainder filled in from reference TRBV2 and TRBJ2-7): EPEVTQTPSHQVTQMGQEVILRCVPISNHLYFYWYRQILGQKVEFLVSFYNNEISEKSEIFDDQFSVERPDGSNFTLKIRSTKLEDSAMYFCAIQKGGTSSYEQYFGPGTRLTVT.